In this sample, the clone carrying this TCR beta chain turned up a few times. The target antigen is unknown. These data originate in a study of T cell repertoires in cytomegalovirus infection. In the study overall: HLA-B-restricted CMV epitopes that are well studied, plus recently identified HLA-C-restricted ones, were used by the study.

The germline V gene encodes CDR1 LGHNA and CDR2 YSLEER. V was trimmed by 0 bases and J by 0 bases, leaving 14 bases between them. CDR3 size: 17 residues. MiXCR, run by TCRdb on the reads, gives a single entry per CDR3 protein. The sample shows around 900,000 distinct CDR3 sequences, approximately 32% of them seen only once. Study results and caveats: CMV carriers having the relevant HLA were flagged by cumulative public TCR beta family frequency.

This TCR came from a human donor in good health (CMV status not recorded). Some clones in this sample may be carry-over from other donors' samples. Source: cultured CD8+ T cells from PBMCs, taken from culture after CMV antigen stimulation. V usage is TRBV4-3 and J usage is TRBJ1-1; D call uncertain. CDR3 coding DNA: TGCGCCAGCAGCCAAGAGGGTATAGGTGTCCTGAACACTGAAGCTTTCTTT. This sequence encodes CASSQEGIGVLNTEAFF.